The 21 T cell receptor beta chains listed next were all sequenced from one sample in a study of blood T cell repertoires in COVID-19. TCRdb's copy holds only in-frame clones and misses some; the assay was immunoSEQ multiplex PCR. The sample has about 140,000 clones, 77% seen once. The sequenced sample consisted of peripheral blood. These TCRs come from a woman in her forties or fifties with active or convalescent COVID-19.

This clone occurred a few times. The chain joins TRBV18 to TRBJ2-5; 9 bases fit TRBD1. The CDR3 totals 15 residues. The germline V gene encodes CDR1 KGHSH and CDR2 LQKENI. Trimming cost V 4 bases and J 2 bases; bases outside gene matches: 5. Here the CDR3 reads CASSRTGDKQETQYF. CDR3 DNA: TGTGCCAGCTCACGGACAGGGGATAAACAAGAGACCCAGTACTTC.

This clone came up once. The CDR3 nucleotides read TGTGCCAGCAGCTTACAACAGAGTTCACCCCTCCACTTT. As protein: CASSLQQSSPLHF. The chain has TRBV7-9 and TRBJ1-6, with D hard to call. The germline CDR1 and CDR2 sequences are SEHNR and FQNEAQ (reference sequence). This CDR3 has 13 residues. V lost 2 bases and J 9 bases, leaving 8 bases between the germline ends.

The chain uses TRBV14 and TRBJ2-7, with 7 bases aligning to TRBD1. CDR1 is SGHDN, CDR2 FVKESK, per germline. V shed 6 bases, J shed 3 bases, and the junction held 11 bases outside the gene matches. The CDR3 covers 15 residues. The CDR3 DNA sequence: TGTGCCAGCAGACCGACCGGGACAGTCTTCTACGAGCAGTACTTC. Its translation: CASRPTGTVFYEQYF.

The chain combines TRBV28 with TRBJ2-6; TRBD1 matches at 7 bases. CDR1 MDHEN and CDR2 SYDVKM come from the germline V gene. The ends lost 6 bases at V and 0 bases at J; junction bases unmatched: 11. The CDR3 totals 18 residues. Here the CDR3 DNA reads TGTGCCAGCAGGACTCCCGGACAGGCTTACTCTGGGGCCAACGTCCTGACTTTC. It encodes CASRTPGQAYSGANVLTF. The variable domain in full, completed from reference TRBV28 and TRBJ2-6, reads DVKVTQSSRYLVKRTGEKVFLECVQDMDHENMFWYRQDPGLGLRLIYFSYDVKMKEKGDIPEGYSVSREKKERFSLILESASTNQTSMYLCASRTPGQAYSGANVLTFGAGSRLTVL.

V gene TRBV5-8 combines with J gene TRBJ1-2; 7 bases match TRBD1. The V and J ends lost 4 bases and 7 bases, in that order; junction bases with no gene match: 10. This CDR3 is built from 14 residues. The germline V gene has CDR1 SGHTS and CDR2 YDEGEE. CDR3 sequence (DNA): TGTGCCAGCAGCCCGACGTGGACAGGACGTGGCTACACCTTC. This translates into CASSPTWTGRGYTF.

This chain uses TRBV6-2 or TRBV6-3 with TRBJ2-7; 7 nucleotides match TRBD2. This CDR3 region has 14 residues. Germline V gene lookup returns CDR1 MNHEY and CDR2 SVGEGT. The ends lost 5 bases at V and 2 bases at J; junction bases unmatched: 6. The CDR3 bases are TGTGCCAGCAGTAACGGGGGGACCCCCTACGAGCAGTACTTC. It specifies CASSNGGTPYEQYF.

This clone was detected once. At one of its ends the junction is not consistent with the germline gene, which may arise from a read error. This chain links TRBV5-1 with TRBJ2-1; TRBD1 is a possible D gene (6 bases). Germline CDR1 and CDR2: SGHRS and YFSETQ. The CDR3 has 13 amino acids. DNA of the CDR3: TGCGCCAGCAGCCCCGCCCGGGACACCGATAAGGTCTTC. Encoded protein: CASSPARDTDKVF.

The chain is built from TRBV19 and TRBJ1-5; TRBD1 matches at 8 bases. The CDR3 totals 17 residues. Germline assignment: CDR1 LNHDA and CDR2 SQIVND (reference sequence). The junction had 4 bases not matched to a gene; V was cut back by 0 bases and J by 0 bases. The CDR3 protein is CASSIETGANSNQPQHF. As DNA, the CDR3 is TGTGCCAGTAGTATAGAGACAGGGGCGAATAGCAATCAGCCCCAGCATTTT.

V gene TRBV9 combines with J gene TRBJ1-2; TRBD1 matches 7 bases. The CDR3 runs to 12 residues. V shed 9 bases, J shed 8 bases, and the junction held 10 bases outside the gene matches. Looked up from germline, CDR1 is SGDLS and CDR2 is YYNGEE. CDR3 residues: CAILTRGLGYTF. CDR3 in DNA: TGTGCCATCCTTACCAGGGGGTTGGGCTACACCTTC.

The CDR3 sequence is CASRAGQGWSSPLHF. Written as DNA, the CDR3 is TGTGCCAGCAGAGCCGGGCAGGGGTGGAGTTCACCCCTCCACTTT. The chain uses TRBV6-5 and TRBJ1-6; the D gene is possibly TRBD1 (6 bases). Germline loops: CDR1 MNHEY, CDR2 SVGAGI. V was cut by 6 bases and J by 9 bases, with 18 bases left in between. The CDR3 consists of 15 residues.

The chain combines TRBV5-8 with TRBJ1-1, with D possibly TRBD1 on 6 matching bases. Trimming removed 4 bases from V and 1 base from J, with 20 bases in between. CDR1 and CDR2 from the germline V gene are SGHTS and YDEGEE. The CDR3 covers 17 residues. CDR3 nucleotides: TGTGCCAGCAGCACTCTCCTGGGGGCCCAGACGAACACTGAAGCTTTCTTT. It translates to CASSTLLGAQTNTEAFF.

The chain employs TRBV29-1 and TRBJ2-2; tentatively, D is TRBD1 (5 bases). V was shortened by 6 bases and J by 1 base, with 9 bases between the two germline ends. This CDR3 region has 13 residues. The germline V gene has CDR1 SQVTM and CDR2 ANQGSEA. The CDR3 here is CSVRAGNTGELFF. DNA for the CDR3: TGCAGCGTCAGGGCAGGGAACACCGGGGAGCTGTTTTTT.

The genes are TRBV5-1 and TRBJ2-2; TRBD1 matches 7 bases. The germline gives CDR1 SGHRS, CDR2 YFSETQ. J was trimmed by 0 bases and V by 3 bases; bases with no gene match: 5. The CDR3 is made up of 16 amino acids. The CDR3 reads CASSSTGRSNTGELFF. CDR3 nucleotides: TGCGCCAGCAGCTCGACAGGGAGATCGAACACCGGGGAGCTGTTTTTT. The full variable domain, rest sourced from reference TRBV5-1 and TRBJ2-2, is KAGVTQTPRYLIKTRGQQVTLSCSPISGHRSVSWYQQTPGQGLQFLFEYFSETQRNKGNFPGRFSGRQFSNSRSEMNVSTLELGDSALYLCASSSTGRSNTGELFFGEGSRLTVL.

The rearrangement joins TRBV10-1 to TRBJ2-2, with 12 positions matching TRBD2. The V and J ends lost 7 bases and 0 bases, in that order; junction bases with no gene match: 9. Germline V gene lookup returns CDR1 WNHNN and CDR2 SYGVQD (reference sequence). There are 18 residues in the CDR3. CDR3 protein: CASIRLAGDIANTGELFF. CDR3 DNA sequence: TGCGCCAGCATCAGACTAGCGGGGGATATCGCGAACACCGGGGAGCTGTTTTTT.

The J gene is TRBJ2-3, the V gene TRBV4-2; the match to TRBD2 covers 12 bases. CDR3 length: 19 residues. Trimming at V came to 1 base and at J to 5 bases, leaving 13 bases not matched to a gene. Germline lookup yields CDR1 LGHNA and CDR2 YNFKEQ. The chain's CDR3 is CASSQGLASGGVWEDTQYF. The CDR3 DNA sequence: TGTGCCAGCAGCCAAGGTTTAGCTAGCGGGGGGGTTTGGGAAGATACGCAGTATTTT.

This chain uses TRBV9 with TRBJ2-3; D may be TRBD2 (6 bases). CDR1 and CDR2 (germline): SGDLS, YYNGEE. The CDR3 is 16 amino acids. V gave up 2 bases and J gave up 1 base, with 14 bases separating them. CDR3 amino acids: CASSVLRDSRTDTQYF. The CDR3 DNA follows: TGTGCCAGCAGCGTGCTCCGGGACTCACGCACAGATACGCAGTATTTT.

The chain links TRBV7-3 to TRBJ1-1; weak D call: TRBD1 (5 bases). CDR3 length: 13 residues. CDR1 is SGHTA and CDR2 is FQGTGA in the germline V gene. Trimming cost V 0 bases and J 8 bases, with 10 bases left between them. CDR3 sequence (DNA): TGTGCCAGCAGCTTAACAGGGGAAGGAGAAGCTTTCTTT. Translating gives CASSLTGEGEAFF.

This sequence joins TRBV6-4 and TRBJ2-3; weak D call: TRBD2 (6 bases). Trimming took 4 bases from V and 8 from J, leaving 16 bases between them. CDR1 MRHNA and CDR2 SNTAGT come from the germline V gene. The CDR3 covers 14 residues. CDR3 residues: CASSGVAAVGTQYF. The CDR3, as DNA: TGTGCCAGCAGTGGGGTAGCGGCGGTCGGTACGCAGTATTTT.

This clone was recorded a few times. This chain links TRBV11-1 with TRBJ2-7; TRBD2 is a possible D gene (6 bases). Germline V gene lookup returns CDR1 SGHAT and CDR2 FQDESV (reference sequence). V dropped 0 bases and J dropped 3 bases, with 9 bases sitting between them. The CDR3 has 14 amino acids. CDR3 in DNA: TGTGCCAGCAGCTTAGCCGGGGGTTACTACGAGCAGTACTTC. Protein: CASSLAGGYYEQYF.

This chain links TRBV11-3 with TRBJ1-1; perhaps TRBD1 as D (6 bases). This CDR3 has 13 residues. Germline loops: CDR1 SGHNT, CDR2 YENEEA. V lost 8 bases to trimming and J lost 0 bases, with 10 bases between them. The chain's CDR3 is CASGQYMNTEAFF. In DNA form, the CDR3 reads TGTGCCAGCGGACAGTACATGAACACTGAAGCTTTCTTT.

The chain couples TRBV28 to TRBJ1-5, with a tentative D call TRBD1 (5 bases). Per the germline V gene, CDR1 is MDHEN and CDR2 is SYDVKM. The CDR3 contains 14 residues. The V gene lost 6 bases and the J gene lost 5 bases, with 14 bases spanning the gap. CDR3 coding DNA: TGTGCCAGCAGGCTTGACAGTCCTCATCAGCCCCAGCATTTT. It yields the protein CASRLDSPHQPQHF.